These 3 T cell receptor beta chains came from one sample sequenced in a study of cytomegalovirus exposure and HLA in healthy donors (TCRdb year 2017). The protocol used for the library was the immunoSEQ multiplex PCR assay. For the multiplex PCR, a mixture combining 60 forward primers for TCR Vbeta segments and 13 reverse primers for TCR Jbeta segments was used. Entries here come from immuneACCESS through TCRdb and include only in-frame sequences with V and J called. Some clones fail to appear in such tables; in the studies checked, an unresolved V gene covers under half of the shortfall, and the cause of the remainder is unknown. For this sample the table gives roughly 110,000 clones, of which less than 80% were detected only once. Under 4% of the sample lies in the top ten. The sample was PBMCs. All receptors come from a man between 60 and 70 years old in good health and CMV-seronegative.

The chain uses TRBV7-2 and TRBJ2-1, with TRBD1 matching 9 bases. V trimming: 5 bases; J trimming: 6 bases; junction bases outside the gene matches: 5. The CDR3 spans 14 residues. Germline CDR1 SGHTA, CDR2 FQGNSA. The CDR3 loop is CASSRQTGGNEQFF. CDR3 coding DNA: TGTGCCAGCAGCCGCCAGACAGGGGGCAATGAGCAGTTCTTC.

The chain is built from TRBV7-6 and TRBJ2-5; D uncertain. The germline V gene has CDR1 SGHVS and CDR2 FNYEAQ. Trimming pared 5 bases from V and 2 bases from J, leaving 6 bases between. The CDR3 loop spans 12 amino acids. CDR3 residues: CASSAEQETQYF. CDR3 nucleotide sequence: TGTGCCAGCAGCGCGGAACAAGAGACCCAGTACTTC.

This chain links TRBV7-2 with TRBJ1-1; D might be TRBD1 (5 bases). The CDR3 runs to 15 residues. Germline CDR1 reads SGHTA; CDR2 reads FQGNSA. Trimming removed 5 bases from V and 1 base from J, with 14 bases in between. The CDR3 DNA follows: TGTGCCAGCAGCGACCAAGGGGCAGGGAACACTGAAGCTTTCTTT. It specifies CASSDQGAGNTEAFF.